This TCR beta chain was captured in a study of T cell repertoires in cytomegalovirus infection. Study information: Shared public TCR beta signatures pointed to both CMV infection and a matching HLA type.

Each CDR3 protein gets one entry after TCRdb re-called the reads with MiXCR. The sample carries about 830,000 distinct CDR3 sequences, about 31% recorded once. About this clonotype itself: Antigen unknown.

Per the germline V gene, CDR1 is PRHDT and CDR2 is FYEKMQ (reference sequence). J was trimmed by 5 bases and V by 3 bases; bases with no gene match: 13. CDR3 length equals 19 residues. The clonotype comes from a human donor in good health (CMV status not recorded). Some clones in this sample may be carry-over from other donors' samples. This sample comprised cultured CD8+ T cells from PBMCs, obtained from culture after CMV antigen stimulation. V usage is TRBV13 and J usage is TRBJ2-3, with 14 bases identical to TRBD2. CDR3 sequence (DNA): TGTGCCAGCAGCTTGGCCCTCCGACTAGCGGGGGGGCAGGTAGATACGCAGTATTTT. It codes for CASSLALRLAGGQVDTQYF. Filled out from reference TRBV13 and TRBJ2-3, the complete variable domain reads AAGVIQSPRHLIKEKRETATLKCYPIPRHDTVYWYQQGPGQDPQFLISFYEKMQSDKGSIPDRFSAQQFSDYHSELNMSSLELGDSALYFCASSLALRLAGGQVDTQYFGPGTRLTVL.